A single sample is the source of the 24 T cell receptor beta chains below, sequenced in a study of post-analysis software for immune sequencing data. Antigens of these TCRs are unknown. The study, taken as a whole, reports: Four to six TRBV segments were significantly more frequent in patients than in controls. TRBV5-6, TRBV5-1 and TRBV20-1 were among these segments.

Unique molecular identifiers tagged the TCR beta cDNA libraries. TCRdb reanalysed the PCR reads using MiXCR and keeps one entry per CDR3 protein. Found here are 700,000 to 900,000 distinct CDR3 sequences, around 45% of them singletons; the top ten hold roughly 5%. Material for sequencing was blood. The receptors derive from a girl aged 10 to 17 with multiple sclerosis.

The chain couples TRBV7-9 to TRBJ2-3, with 13 bases lining up with TRBD2. V gave up 5 bases and J gave up 7 bases; unmatched junction bases: 9. Per germline, CDR1 SEHNR and CDR2 FQNEAQ (reference sequence). This CDR3 region has 16 residues. This chain's CDR3 is CASSQGLAGVEYTQYF. The CDR3 bases are TGTGCCAGCAGCCAAGGACTAGCGGGAGTCGAATATACGCAGTATTTT. The full variable domain, with the rest looked up from reference TRBV7-9 and TRBJ2-3, is DTGVSQNPRHKITKRGQNVTFRCDPISEHNRLYWYRQTLGQGPEFLTYFQNEAQLEKSRLLSDRFSAERPKGSFSTLEIQRTEQGDSAMYLCASSQGLAGVEYTQYFGPGTRLTVL.

This clonotype was observed a handful of times. This chain uses TRBV12-3 or TRBV12-4 with TRBJ2-7; D is ambiguous. CDR3 size: 14 residues. The V gene lost 10 bases and the J gene lost 0 bases, with 16 bases spanning the gap. The DNA for the CDR3 is TGTGCCACAACTCCGGGCCTAAGCTCCTACGAGCAGTACTTC. Its protein is CATTPGLSSYEQYF.

This clonotype was seen a few times. A read error may produce the germline difference seen at one junction end. The V call is TRBV5-6, the J call TRBJ2-3, with TRBD2 matching over 15 bases. Germline V gene lookup returns CDR1 SGHDT and CDR2 YYEEEE. The CDR3 loop spans 17 amino acids. CDR3: CVSSPGLAGGLTDTQYF. The CDR3 DNA reads TGTGTCAGCAGCCCGGGACTAGCGGGAGGCCTCACAGATACGCAGTATTTT.

This clonotype showed up just a few times. The J gene is TRBJ1-2, the V gene TRBV12-3 or TRBV12-4; the D gene is possibly TRBD1 (5 bases). The germline V and J ends were trimmed by 6 bases and 4 bases, with 12 bases remaining between them. This CDR3 contains 13 residues. In DNA form, the CDR3 reads TGTGCCAGCAGCCCGGGACCGGGCTATGGCTACACCTTC. It is translated as CASSPGPGYGYTF.

The rearrangement uses TRBV20-1 and TRBJ2-7, with no clear D. Germline V gene sequence: CDR1 DFQATT, CDR2 SNEGSKA (reference sequence). Trimming pared 0 bases from V and 2 bases from J, leaving 17 bases between. The CDR3 is made up of 16 amino acids. The CDR3 protein is CSARDLRTGGPYEQYF. CDR3 sequence (DNA): TGCAGTGCTAGAGATCTAAGGACGGGTGGCCCCTACGAGCAGTACTTC.

This chain joins TRBV11-2 and TRBJ1-1; D might be TRBD1 (5 bases). CDR3 length: 15 residues. V lost 7 bases, J lost 1 base, and 16 bases lay in between. Germline CDR1 reads SGHAT; CDR2 reads FQNNGV. For the CDR3, the DNA is TGTGCCAGCACCCCGGGGGGAGCAGGGAACACTGAAGCTTTCTTT. This translates into CASTPGGAGNTEAFF. Based on the CDR3 plus reference TRBV11-2 and TRBJ1-1, the full variable domain is EAGVAQSPRYKIIEKRQSVAFWCNPISGHATLYWYQQILGQGPKLLIQFQNNGVVDDSQLPKDRFSAERLKGVDSTLKIQPAKLEDSAVYLCASTPGGAGNTEAFFGQGTRLTVV.

The V and J genes are TRBV3-1 and TRBJ1-2, with D perhaps TRBD1 (5 bases). V dropped 3 bases and J dropped 6 bases, with 14 bases sitting between them. Germline lookup yields CDR1 LGHDT and CDR2 YNNKEL (reference sequence). This CDR3 has 14 residues. The CDR3 reads CASSQGPPVDGYTF. DNA of the CDR3: TGTGCCAGCAGCCAGGGACCGCCGGTGGATGGCTACACCTTC.

This clonotype was recorded a few times. The genes are TRBV5-5 and TRBJ2-5, with TRBD2 matching over 7 bases. Germline loops: CDR1 SGHKS, CDR2 YYEKEE (reference sequence). CDR3 size: 15 residues. Trimming took 3 bases from V and 5 from J; bases not matched to a gene: 10. Here the CDR3 reads CASSSRTRREETQYF. CDR3 sequence (DNA): TGTGCCAGCAGCTCACGGACCCGGCGGGAGGAGACCCAGTACTTC.

The rearrangement joins TRBV20-1 to TRBJ2-5, with TRBD2 matching 8 bases. Germline V gene lookup returns CDR1 DFQATT and CDR2 SNEGSKA (reference sequence). The CDR3 length is 13 residues. J gave up 3 bases and V 3 bases, and 3 bases lay outside the gene matches. CDR3 coding DNA: TGCAGTGCTAGTTCGGGAGGGGAAGAGACCCAGTACTTC. It yields the protein CSASSGGEETQYF.

The chain couples TRBV28 to TRBJ2-5, with D perhaps TRBD2 (5 bases). The germline CDR1 and CDR2 sequences are MDHEN and SYDVKM. V lost 6 bases and J lost 11, with 22 bases in between. This CDR3 contains 14 residues. For the CDR3, the DNA is TGTGCCAGCAGCCAACGGTGGGCACTAAGGGAGCAGTACTTC. Translating it yields CASSQRWALREQYF.

This chain joins TRBV10-3 and TRBJ2-7; D uncertain. The CDR3 runs to 12 residues. The germline gives CDR1 ENHRY, CDR2 SYGVKD. V was trimmed by 2 bases and J by 3 bases, leaving 5 bases between them. CDR3 protein: CAISEDRYEQYF. In DNA, the CDR3 is TGTGCCATCAGTGAGGACCGCTACGAGCAGTACTTC.

Of note for this clonotype: Here the CDR3 omits its conserved ending phenylalanine or tryptophan, so a read error is the likely source. The V gene is TRBV6-5, the J gene TRBJ2-3; possibly TRBD1 for D (6 bases). Germline loops: CDR1 MNHEY, CDR2 SVGAGI. CDR3 length: 17 residues. Trimming took off 0 bases at V and 0 bases at J, with 13 bases between the two ends. The CDR3 spells CASSYSVRTASTDTQYL. The CDR3 nucleotides read TGTGCCAGCAGTTACTCGGTTAGGACAGCTAGCACAGATACGCAGTATTTG.

The V and J genes are TRBV27 and TRBJ2-7; the D is unclear. The length of the CDR3 is 13 residues. Trimming took 4 bases from V and 0 from J, leaving 7 bases between them. CDR1 and CDR2 from the germline V gene are MNHEY and SMNVEV (reference sequence). The CDR3 bases are TGTGCCAGCAGTTGGGCCCCCTCCTACGAGCAGTACTTC. This sequence encodes CASSWAPSYEQYF.

V is TRBV20-1 and J is TRBJ2-5; TRBD2 agrees at 15 bases. Germline assignment: CDR1 DFQATT and CDR2 SNEGSKA (reference sequence). V was clipped by 3 bases and J by 5 bases; unmatched bases: 10. This CDR3 region has 17 residues. The CDR3 sequence: CSASPGLAGGIDETQYF. CDR3 DNA sequence: TGCAGTGCTAGTCCGGGACTAGCGGGAGGTATCGATGAGACCCAGTACTTC.

This chain links TRBV28 with TRBJ2-7, with 11 bases matching TRBD2. The J call may not be correct, given that the DNA end is closer to TRBJ2-5. Germline CDR1 MDHEN, CDR2 SYDVKM. The CDR3 has 15 amino acids. The CDR3 spells CASTFRLAGRETQYF. CDR3 DNA: TGTGCCAGTACTTTTAGACTAGCGGGACGAGAGACCCAGTACTTC.

The chain joins TRBV9 to TRBJ2-3, with D unresolved. Per germline, CDR1 SGDLS and CDR2 YYNGEE. V was cut by 4 bases and J by 0 bases, with 21 bases left in between. The length of the CDR3 is 18 residues. The DNA for the CDR3 is TGTGCCAGCAGCTATCTAAACGACGTCAGGTCTAGCACAGATACGCAGTATTTT. Translation: CASSYLNDVRSSTDTQYF.

There are many counts of this clonotype. This chain joins TRBV12-3 or TRBV12-4 and TRBJ2-7; no firm D call. The CDR3 runs to 15 residues. V was trimmed by 3 bases and J by 0 bases, leaving 12 bases between them. This CDR3 reads CASSLNSGPSYEQYF. CDR3 nucleotides: TGTGCCAGCAGTTTGAACAGTGGGCCCTCCTACGAGCAGTACTTC.

The chain uses TRBV6-2 or TRBV6-3 and TRBJ1-2; D gene uncertain. The CDR3 totals 14 residues. Trimming removed 2 bases at V and 0 bases at J, with 7 bases between. CDR1 and CDR2 (germline): MNHEY, SVGEGT. As DNA, the CDR3 is TGTGCCAGCAGTTACATACCCTCTAACTATGGCTACACCTTC. Translation: CASSYIPSNYGYTF.

V is TRBV20-1 and J is TRBJ2-5; the match to TRBD2 covers 14 bases. CDR1 and CDR2 (germline): DFQATT, SNEGSKA (reference sequence). V shed 6 bases, J shed 4 bases, and the junction held 10 bases outside the gene matches. CDR3 length equals 16 residues. CDR3 loop: CSARTSGRRGSETQYF. The CDR3 nucleotides are TGCAGTGCAAGGACTAGCGGGAGGCGTGGTTCAGAGACCCAGTACTTC.

The gene calls are TRBV2 and TRBJ2-4; a weak D match, TRBD2 (5 bases). The J call may be incorrect, as the DNA end agrees better with TRBJ2-7. CDR1 and CDR2 (germline): SNHLY, FYNNEI. CDR3 size: 13 residues. The CDR3 nucleotides are TGTGCCAGCAGTGTAGAGGGTTACCACGAGCAGTACTTC. This translates into CASSVEGYHEQYF.

Only a few counts were recorded for this clonotype. The V and J genes are TRBV12-3 or TRBV12-4 and TRBJ2-1, with 11 bases aligning to TRBD2. The CDR3 has 14 residues. Trimming removed 6 bases from V and 8 bases from J; junction bases left unmatched: 6. CDR3 nucleotide sequence: TGTGCCAGCAGAGAACTAGCGGGAGTTCATGAGCAGTTCTTC. Its protein is CASRELAGVHEQFF.

This rearrangement joins TRBV12-3 or TRBV12-4 to TRBJ2-5; TRBD2 aligns across 8 bases. The J segment lost 2 bases and the V segment lost 10 bases, leaving 9 bases of the junction unmatched. There are 14 residues in the CDR3. As DNA, the CDR3 is TGTGCCACAGCACCGGGACTAGTACAAGAGACCCAGTACTTC. Amino acids: CATAPGLVQETQYF.

The chain uses TRBV7-6 and TRBJ2-1, with 11 bases lining up with TRBD2. V shed 5 bases and J 8 bases; nucleotides not matched to a gene: 8. The CDR3 consists of 15 residues. Germline V gene lookup returns CDR1 SGHVS and CDR2 FNYEAQ. As DNA, the CDR3 is TGTGCCAGCAGCGATAGCGGGAGGGCCGAGTATGAGCAGTTCTTC. Its translation: CASSDSGRAEYEQFF. Supplemented by reference TRBV7-6 and TRBJ2-1, the full variable domain reads GAGVSQSPRYKVTKRGQDVALRCDPISGHVSLYWYRQALGQGPEFLTYFNYEAQQDKSGLPNDRFSAERPEGSISTLTIQRTEQRDSAMYRCASSDSGRAEYEQFFGPGTRLTVL.

The rearrangement links TRBV9 to TRBJ2-1, with a weak D call TRBD1 (6 bases). Germline V lookup: CDR1 SGDLS, CDR2 YYNGEE. V was clipped by 1 base and J by 3 bases, with 11 bases between them. The CDR3 runs to 15 residues. In DNA form, the CDR3 reads TGTGCCAGCAGCGTACAGGACAGCATCTACAATGAGCAGTTCTTC. It translates to CASSVQDSIYNEQFF.